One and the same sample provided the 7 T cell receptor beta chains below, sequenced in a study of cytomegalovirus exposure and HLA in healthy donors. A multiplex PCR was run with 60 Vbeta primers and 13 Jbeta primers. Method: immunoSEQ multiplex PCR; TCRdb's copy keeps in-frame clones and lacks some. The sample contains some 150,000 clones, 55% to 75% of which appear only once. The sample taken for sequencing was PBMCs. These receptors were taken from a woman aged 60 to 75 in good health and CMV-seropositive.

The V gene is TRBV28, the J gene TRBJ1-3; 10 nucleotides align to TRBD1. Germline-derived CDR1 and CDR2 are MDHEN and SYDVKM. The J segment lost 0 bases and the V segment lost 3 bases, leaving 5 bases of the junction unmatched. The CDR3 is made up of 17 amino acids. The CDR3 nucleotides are TGTGCCAGCAGTTTCGGGACAGGGGTCGTCTCTGGAAACACCATATATTTT. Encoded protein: CASSFGTGVVSGNTIYF.

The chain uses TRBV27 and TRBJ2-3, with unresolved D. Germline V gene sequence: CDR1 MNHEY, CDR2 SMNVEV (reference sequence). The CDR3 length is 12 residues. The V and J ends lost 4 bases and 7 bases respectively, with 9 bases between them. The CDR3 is CASSSISHTQYF. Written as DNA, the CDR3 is TGTGCCAGCAGTTCGATTAGTCATACGCAGTATTTT.

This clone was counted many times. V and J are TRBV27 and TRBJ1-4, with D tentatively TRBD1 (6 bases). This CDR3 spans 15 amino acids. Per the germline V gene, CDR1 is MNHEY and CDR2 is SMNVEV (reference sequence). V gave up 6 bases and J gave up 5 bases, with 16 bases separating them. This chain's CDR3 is CASRASTGQNEKLFF. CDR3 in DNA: TGTGCCAGCAGGGCTTCGACAGGCCAAAATGAAAAACTGTTTTTT.

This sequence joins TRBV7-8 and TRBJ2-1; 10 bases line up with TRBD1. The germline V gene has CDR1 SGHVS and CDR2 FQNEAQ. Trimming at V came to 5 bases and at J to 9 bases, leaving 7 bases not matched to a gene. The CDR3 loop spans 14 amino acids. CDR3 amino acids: CASSLRDRGGEQFF. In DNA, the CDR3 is TGTGCCAGCAGCCTCCGGGACAGGGGCGGTGAGCAGTTCTTC.

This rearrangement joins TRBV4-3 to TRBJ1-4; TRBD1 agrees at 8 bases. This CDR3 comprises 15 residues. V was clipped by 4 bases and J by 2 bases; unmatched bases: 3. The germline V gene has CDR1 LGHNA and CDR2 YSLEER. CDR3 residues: CASSPTGGTNEKLFF. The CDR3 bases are TGCGCCAGCAGCCCTACAGGGGGGACTAATGAAAAACTGTTTTTT.

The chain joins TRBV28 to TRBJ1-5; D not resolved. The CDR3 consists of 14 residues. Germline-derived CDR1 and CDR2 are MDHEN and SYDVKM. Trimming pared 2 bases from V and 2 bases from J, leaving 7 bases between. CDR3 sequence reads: CASSLAYRNQPQHF. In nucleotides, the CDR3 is TGTGCCAGCAGTTTAGCGTATCGCAATCAGCCCCAGCATTTT.

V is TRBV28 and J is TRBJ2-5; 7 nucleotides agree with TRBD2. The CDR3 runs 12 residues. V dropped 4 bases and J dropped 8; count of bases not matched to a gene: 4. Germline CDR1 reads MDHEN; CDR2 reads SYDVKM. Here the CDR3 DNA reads TGTGCCAGCAGTTCGGGGAGGGCCACCCAGTACTTC. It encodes CASSSGRATQYF.